A selection of T cell receptor beta chains follows, all from one sample in a study of blood T cell repertoires in COVID-19. Sequencing was performed with immunoSEQ multiplex PCR; in TCRdb, only in-frame clones are kept and a portion is missing. This table holds roughly 220,000 clones, 82% found once. Sequenced input: PBMCs or T cells enriched from blood (not recorded which). Receptor source: a middle-aged man who had recovered from COVID-19. Each CDR3 is given with its conserved first and last residue. Fields, in order: CDR3 protein, CDR3 DNA, clone size, D gene, J gene, V gene. D genes are given only for firm matches. Clone size is given for some rows only: seen once, a few or many times, or a class if the clone is expanded.

CDR3 protein: CASTIAPRTGENEQFF; CDR3 DNA: TGTGCCAGCACCATCGCCCCACGGACAGGGGAAAATGAGCAGTTCTTC; clone size: .; D gene: TRBD1; J gene: TRBJ2-1; V gene: TRBV11-2
CDR3 protein: CASSLVAQNYGYTF; CDR3 DNA: TGCGCCAGCAGCTTGGTGGCCCAGAACTATGGCTACACCTTC; clone size: .; D gene: .; J gene: TRBJ1-2; V gene: TRBV5-1
CDR3 protein: CASQQGNDGYTF; CDR3 DNA: TGTGCCAGTCAACAGGGAAACGATGGCTACACCTTC; clone size: .; D gene: .; J gene: TRBJ1-2; V gene: TRBV28
CDR3 protein: CASSLGQGNPNEQFF; CDR3 DNA: TGTGCCAGCAGCCTGGGACAGGGAAACCCCAATGAGCAGTTCTTC; clone size: .; D gene: TRBD1; J gene: TRBJ2-1; V gene: TRBV11-3
CDR3 protein: CASSSYPDPSTGGYGYTF; CDR3 DNA: TGTGCCAGCAGCTCATATCCCGATCCTTCGACAGGGGGCTATGGCTACACCTTC; clone size: .; D gene: TRBD1; J gene: TRBJ1-2; V gene: TRBV4-2
CDR3 protein: CASSIDLGGHGTDTQYF; CDR3 DNA: TGTGCCAGTAGTATAGATCTGGGAGGTCACGGCACAGATACGCAGTATTTT; clone size: once; D gene: .; J gene: TRBJ2-3; V gene: TRBV19
CDR3 protein: CSVGQFDQPQHF; CDR3 DNA: TGCAGCGTTGGACAGTTCGATCAGCCCCAGCATTTT; clone size: .; D gene: .; J gene: TRBJ1-5; V gene: TRBV29-1
CDR3 protein: CASSQQGSGANVLTF; CDR3 DNA: TGTGCCAGCAGCCAGCAGGGTTCTGGGGCCAACGTCCTGACTTTC; clone size: .; D gene: .; J gene: TRBJ2-6; V gene: TRBV7-3
CDR3 protein: CASSLSGATNEKLFF; CDR3 DNA: TGCGCCAGCAGCTTGTCGGGAGCAACTAATGAAAAACTGTTTTTT; clone size: .; D gene: .; J gene: TRBJ1-4; V gene: TRBV5-1
CDR3 protein: CASRRGMNTEAFF; CDR3 DNA: TGTGCCAGTCGGCGGGGGATGAACACTGAAGCTTTCTTT; clone size: once; D gene: .; J gene: TRBJ1-1; V gene: TRBV3-1/TRBV3-2
CDR3 protein: CATSDYRQGAQETQYF; CDR3 DNA: TGTGCCACCAGTGATTACCGACAGGGGGCCCAAGAGACCCAGTACTTC; clone size: once; D gene: TRBD1; J gene: TRBJ2-5; V gene: TRBV24-1
CDR3 protein: CASSSRESSGNTIYF; CDR3 DNA: TGTGCCAGCAGCTCCAGGGAATCAAGTGGAAACACCATATATTTT; clone size: .; D gene: .; J gene: TRBJ1-3; V gene: TRBV11-1
CDR3 protein: CASSNRERDGYTF; CDR3 DNA: TGTGCCAGTAGCAACAGGGAAAGGGATGGCTACACCTTC; clone size: .; D gene: .; J gene: TRBJ1-2; V gene: TRBV19
CDR3 protein: CSASATAPITDTQYF; CDR3 DNA: TGCAGTGCTAGTGCGACAGCGCCGATCACAGATACGCAGTATTTT; clone size: many; D gene: .; J gene: TRBJ2-3; V gene: TRBV20-1
CDR3 protein: CASSPGTGGPYEQYF; CDR3 DNA: TGTGCCAGCAGCCCGGGGACAGGAGGACCCTACGAGCAGTACTTC; clone size: .; D gene: TRBD1; J gene: TRBJ2-7; V gene: TRBV7-6
CDR3 protein: CASSLGQGWNSPLHF; CDR3 DNA: TGTGCCAGCAGCCTTGGACAGGGGTGGAATTCACCCCTCCACTTT; clone size: few; D gene: TRBD1; J gene: TRBJ1-6; V gene: TRBV5-5
CDR3 protein: CASRRLQGAEEKLFF; CDR3 DNA: TGTGCCAGCAGGCGTTTACAGGGGGCTGAGGAAAAACTGTTTTTT; clone size: .; D gene: TRBD1; J gene: TRBJ1-4; V gene: TRBV6-5
CDR3 protein: CASSYPSGRVYSHEQYF; CDR3 DNA: TGTGCCAGCAGTTACCCATCGGGGAGAGTGTATAGCCACGAGCAGTACTTC; clone size: .; D gene: .; J gene: TRBJ2-7; V gene: TRBV6-2/TRBV6-3
CDR3 protein: CASSQETENQPQHF; CDR3 DNA: TGTGCCAGCTCCCAAGAGACGGAGAATCAGCCCCAGCATTTT; clone size: .; D gene: .; J gene: TRBJ1-5; V gene: TRBV2
CDR3 protein: CASSQPGTVYEQYF; CDR3 DNA: TGTGCCAGCAGCCAGCCAGGGACAGTCTACGAGCAGTACTTC; clone size: few; D gene: TRBD1; J gene: TRBJ2-7; V gene: TRBV4-2
CDR3 protein: CASSADRGGDTEAFF; CDR3 DNA: TGTGCCAGCAGCGCAGACAGGGGTGGGGACACTGAAGCTTTCTTT; clone size: .; D gene: TRBD1; J gene: TRBJ1-1; V gene: TRBV9
CDR3 protein: CASSSSQGTGELFF; CDR3 DNA: TGTGCCAGCAGCAGCTCACAGGGAACCGGGGAGCTGTTTTTT; clone size: .; D gene: .; J gene: TRBJ2-2; V gene: TRBV13
CDR3 protein: CSVGQTNYGYTF; CDR3 DNA: TGCAGCGTTGGACAGACTAACTATGGCTACACCTTC; clone size: .; D gene: .; J gene: TRBJ1-2; V gene: TRBV29-1
CDR3 protein: CASSLVASYEQYF; CDR3 DNA: TGTGCCAGCAGCTTAGTCGCCAGCTACGAGCAGTACTTC; clone size: .; D gene: .; J gene: TRBJ2-7; V gene: TRBV7-8
CDR3 protein: CASSLTGSSAEAFF; CDR3 DNA: TGTGCCAGCAGCTTGACCGGGAGCAGTGCTGAAGCTTTCTTT; clone size: .; D gene: .; J gene: TRBJ1-1; V gene: TRBV5-4
CDR3 protein: CASSYSNTGQPQHF; CDR3 DNA: TGTGCCAGCAGTTACTCGAATACGGGACAGCCCCAGCATTTT; clone size: .; D gene: .; J gene: TRBJ1-5; V gene: TRBV6-2/TRBV6-3
CDR3 protein: CAWSSGSPREEQYF; CDR3 DNA: TGTGCCTGGTCTTCCGGGTCCCCCAGAGAAGAGCAGTACTTC; clone size: .; D gene: .; J gene: TRBJ2-7; V gene: TRBV30
CDR3 protein: CASSPGLAGGSYEQYF; CDR3 DNA: TGCGCCAGCAGCCCGGGACTAGCGGGGGGATCCTACGAGCAGTACTTC; clone size: .; D gene: TRBD2; J gene: TRBJ2-7; V gene: TRBV4-3
CDR3 protein: CASSEGGVGKTQYF; CDR3 DNA: TGTGCCAGCAGTGAAGGAGGAGTCGGAAAGACCCAGTACTTC; clone size: .; D gene: .; J gene: TRBJ2-5; V gene: TRBV6-1
CDR3 protein: CASSVDAPLSGMVDTQYF; CDR3 DNA: TGTGCCAGCAGCGTAGATGCCCCCCTGTCGGGGATGGTAGATACGCAGTATTTT; clone size: .; D gene: .; J gene: TRBJ2-3; V gene: TRBV9
CDR3 protein: CASSTGQGVTDTQYF; CDR3 DNA: TGTGCCAGCAGCACCGGACAGGGGGTGACAGATACGCAGTATTTT; clone size: .; D gene: TRBD1; J gene: TRBJ2-3; V gene: TRBV6-5
CDR3 protein: CASSQRGRGSYNEQFF; CDR3 DNA: TGTGCCAGCAGCCAGCGGGGGAGGGGCTCCTACAATGAGCAGTTCTTC; clone size: .; D gene: TRBD2; J gene: TRBJ2-1; V gene: TRBV3-1/TRBV3-2
CDR3 protein: CASGPGQGMYEQYF; CDR3 DNA: TGCGCCAGCGGGCCGGGACAGGGAATGTACGAGCAGTACTTC; clone size: .; D gene: TRBD1; J gene: TRBJ2-7; V gene: TRBV4-3
CDR3 protein: CASDGRGRGNNEQFF; CDR3 DNA: TGTGCCAGCGACGGGAGGGGCAGGGGGAACAATGAGCAGTTCTTC; clone size: .; D gene: .; J gene: TRBJ2-1; V gene: TRBV2
CDR3 protein: CASSQDRVDEQYF; CDR3 DNA: TGCGCCAGCAGCCAGGACAGGGTGGACGAGCAGTACTTC; clone size: once; D gene: TRBD1; J gene: TRBJ2-7; V gene: TRBV4-1
CDR3 protein: CASSPTGGGETQYF; CDR3 DNA: TGTGCCAGCAGCCCCACGGGAGGGGGGGAGACCCAGTACTTC; clone size: .; D gene: TRBD2; J gene: TRBJ2-5; V gene: TRBV4-2
CDR3 protein: CASSISASGVGSYNEQFF; CDR3 DNA: TGTGCCAGTAGTATATCTGCTAGCGGGGTTGGCTCCTACAATGAGCAGTTCTTC; clone size: .; D gene: TRBD2; J gene: TRBJ2-1; V gene: TRBV19
CDR3 protein: CASSVGLAGVDTDTQYF; CDR3 DNA: TGTGCCAGCAGCGTGGGACTAGCGGGAGTTGACACAGATACGCAGTATTTT; clone size: .; D gene: TRBD2; J gene: TRBJ2-3; V gene: TRBV9
CDR3 protein: CASKTDANTGELFF; CDR3 DNA: TGTGCCAGCAAGACAGACGCGAACACCGGGGAGCTGTTTTTT; clone size: once; D gene: .; J gene: TRBJ2-2; V gene: TRBV2
CDR3 protein: CASSGSGRAVVGNEQFF; CDR3 DNA: TGTGCCAGCAGCGGCAGCGGGAGGGCCGTCGTAGGGAATGAGCAGTTCTTC; clone size: .; D gene: TRBD2; J gene: TRBJ2-1; V gene: TRBV7-9
CDR3 protein: CAISPDRGDEQFF; CDR3 DNA: TGTGCCATCAGTCCCGACAGGGGAGACGAGCAGTTCTTC; clone size: .; D gene: TRBD1; J gene: TRBJ2-1; V gene: TRBV10-3
CDR3 protein: CASSSGTPNTGELFF; CDR3 DNA: TGTGCCAGCAGTTCCGGGACACCGAACACCGGGGAGCTGTTTTTT; clone size: .; D gene: .; J gene: TRBJ2-2; V gene: TRBV9
CDR3 protein: CASILRPGAEFSNGYTF; CDR3 DNA: TGTGCCAGTATCCTCCGACCCGGAGCCGAATTTTCGAATGGCTACACCTTC; clone size: .; D gene: .; J gene: TRBJ1-2; V gene: TRBV19
CDR3 protein: CASSQGHSTSGGEQYF; CDR3 DNA: TGTGCCAGCAGTCAAGGCCACAGTACTAGCGGGGGCGAGCAGTACTTC; clone size: .; D gene: TRBD2; J gene: TRBJ2-7; V gene: TRBV7-7
CDR3 protein: CASSQDVGDRGTEAFF; CDR3 DNA: TGCGCCAGCAGCCAAGATGTGGGGGACAGGGGGACTGAAGCTTTCTTT; clone size: few; D gene: TRBD1; J gene: TRBJ1-1; V gene: TRBV4-3
CDR3 protein: CASSFGEVQPQHF; CDR3 DNA: TGTGCCAGCAGTTTTGGGGAGGTTCAGCCCCAGCATTTT; clone size: .; D gene: .; J gene: TRBJ1-5; V gene: TRBV12-3/TRBV12-4
CDR3 protein: CASSSQTQGEQYF; CDR3 DNA: TGTGCCAGCAGCTCGCAAACTCAGGGGGAGCAGTACTTC; clone size: few; D gene: .; J gene: TRBJ2-7; V gene: TRBV9
CDR3 protein: CASSSGDSYNEQFF; CDR3 DNA: TGTGCCAGCAGTTCAGGGGATTCCTACAATGAGCAGTTCTTC; clone size: few; D gene: .; J gene: TRBJ2-1; V gene: TRBV6-2/TRBV6-3
CDR3 protein: CASSLNRGNQPQHF; CDR3 DNA: TGTGCCAGCAGCCTAAACAGGGGGAATCAGCCCCAGCATTTT; clone size: .; D gene: TRBD1; J gene: TRBJ1-5; V gene: TRBV6-5
CDR3 protein: CASSPLTGYGYTF; CDR3 DNA: TGTGCCAGCAGCCCTCTTACAGGCTATGGCTACACCTTC; clone size: .; D gene: .; J gene: TRBJ1-2; V gene: TRBV3-1/TRBV3-2
CDR3 protein: CASTSGGAFTEAFF; CDR3 DNA: TGTGCCAGCACGTCAGGGGGCGCTTTCACTGAAGCTTTCTTT; clone size: .; D gene: TRBD1; J gene: TRBJ1-1; V gene: TRBV7-3
CDR3 protein: CASSMQNSPLHF; CDR3 DNA: TGTGCCAGTAGTATGCAGAATTCACCCCTCCACTTT; clone size: .; D gene: .; J gene: TRBJ1-6; V gene: TRBV19
CDR3 protein: CASSLLQGRTEAFF; CDR3 DNA: TGTGCCAGCAGCCTTCTACAGGGGCGGACTGAAGCTTTCTTT; clone size: .; D gene: TRBD1; J gene: TRBJ1-1; V gene: TRBV7-3
CDR3 protein: CASSDPLAYTYEQYF; CDR3 DNA: TGTGCCAGCAGCGACCCTCTAGCGTATACCTACGAGCAGTACTTC; clone size: .; D gene: .; J gene: TRBJ2-7; V gene: TRBV7-2
CDR3 protein: CASRGGEKNEKLFF; CDR3 DNA: TGTGCCAGCAGGGGGGGTGAAAAAAATGAAAAACTGTTTTTT; clone size: .; D gene: .; J gene: TRBJ1-4; V gene: TRBV27